Listed below are T cell receptor beta chains from one sample, sequenced in a study of T cells in Graves' hyperthyroidism and ophthalmopathy. MiXCR, run by TCRdb on the multiplex PCR reads, gives a single entry per CDR3 protein. Of under 350,000 distinct CDR3 sequences detected, about an eighth appear once; the ten largest clones hold roughly 8.5%. Source material: blood. The receptors shown here come from a woman aged 25 to 39 with Graves' hyperthyroidism that later progressed to Graves' ophthalmopathy. Both conserved end residues are part of each CDR3. The D gene is left open where the match is weak. Rows may omit the clone size; those that give it use once, few, many or a size class.

v_call	clone_size	d_call	j_call	cdr3_aa	cdr3_nt
TRBV28	many	NA	TRBJ2-1	CASSRGAESRWEQFF	TGTGCCAGCAGTAGAGGTGCGGAGTCCCGTTGGGAGCAGTTCTTC
TRBV6-2/TRBV6-3	many	NA	TRBJ2-7	CASSYSLSSYEQYF	TGTGCCAGCAGTTACTCGCTGAGTTCCTACGAGCAGTACTTC
TRBV27	many	NA	TRBJ2-4	CASWTRASAGIQYF	TGTGCCAGCTGGACTCGGGCTAGCGCGGGCATTCAGTACTTC
TRBV6-1	few	NA	TRBJ2-1	CASSRLSSYNEQFF	TGTGCCAGCAGTCGACTCAGCTCCTACAATGAGCAGTTCTTC
TRBV27	many	TRBD1	TRBJ1-1	CASRMGTGGPNTEAFF	TGTGCCAGCAGGATGGGGACAGGCGGCCCGAACACTGAAGCTTTCTTT
TRBV28	NA	NA	TRBJ2-3	CASTSRRTGTDTQYF	TGTGCCAGCACCTCGCGCCGGACAGGCACAGATACGCAGTATTTT
TRBV6-1	NA	NA	TRBJ2-7	CASSSRLSPYEQYF	TGTGCCAGCAGTAGCAGACTATCCCCCTACGAGCAGTACTTC
TRBV7-9	few	TRBD2	TRBJ2-2	CASSLGLAGVGTGELFF	TGTGCCAGCAGCTTAGGACTAGCGGGAGTGGGCACCGGGGAGCTGTTTTTT
TRBV9	NA	TRBD2	TRBJ2-1	CASSPASGKYNEQFF	TGTGCCAGCAGCCCAGCTAGCGGGAAGTACAATGAGCAGTTCTTC
TRBV27	many	TRBD2	TRBJ2-5	CASSFGRGIETQYF	TGTGCCAGCAGTTTCGGGAGGGGGATAGAGACCCAGTACTTC
TRBV15	many	NA	TRBJ2-1	CATSLRERSYNEQFF	TGTGCCACCAGCCTCCGGGAGCGTTCCTACAATGAGCAGTTCTTC
TRBV28	many	NA	TRBJ2-1	CASSPRGMGNEQFF	TGTGCCAGCAGCCCCCGCGGGATGGGGAATGAGCAGTTCTTC
TRBV7-8	many	NA	TRBJ2-1	CASSKLGFAYNEQFF	TGTGCCAGCAGCAAGTTGGGCTTTGCCTACAATGAGCAGTTCTTC
TRBV27	many	NA	TRBJ1-1	CASSFWLNTEAFF	TGTGCCAGCAGTTTTTGGCTTAACACTGAAGCTTTCTTT
TRBV28	many	NA	TRBJ1-2	CASSLTLPGPNYGYTF	TGTGCCAGCAGTCTTACCCTGCCAGGCCCGAACTATGGCTACACCTTC
TRBV20-1	NA	NA	TRBJ2-6	CSARDSQGAGANVLTF	TGCAGTGCTAGAGACTCGCAGGGCGCCGGGGCCAACGTCCTGACTTTC
TRBV28	many	NA	TRBJ2-2	CASSSPRVTNTGELFF	TGTGCCAGCAGTTCCCCCAGGGTAACGAACACCGGGGAGCTGTTTTTT
TRBV29-1	many	NA	TRBJ2-2	CSVAGTLNTGELFF	TGCAGCGTGGCCGGGACTTTGAACACCGGGGAGCTGTTTTTT
TRBV4-2	many	NA	TRBJ2-7	CASSQGWTNTYEQYF	TGTGCCAGCAGCCAAGGATGGACAAACACCTACGAGCAGTACTTC
TRBV30	many	NA	TRBJ2-4	CAWGKGAGGRYF	NA
TRBV30	many	NA	TRBJ1-1	CAWESTEAFF	TGTGCCTGGGAAAGCACTGAAGCTTTCTTT
TRBV28	many	TRBD1	TRBJ2-7	CASSLVGTGTYEQYF	TGTGCCAGCAGTTTAGTTGGGACAGGGACCTACGAGCAGTACTTC